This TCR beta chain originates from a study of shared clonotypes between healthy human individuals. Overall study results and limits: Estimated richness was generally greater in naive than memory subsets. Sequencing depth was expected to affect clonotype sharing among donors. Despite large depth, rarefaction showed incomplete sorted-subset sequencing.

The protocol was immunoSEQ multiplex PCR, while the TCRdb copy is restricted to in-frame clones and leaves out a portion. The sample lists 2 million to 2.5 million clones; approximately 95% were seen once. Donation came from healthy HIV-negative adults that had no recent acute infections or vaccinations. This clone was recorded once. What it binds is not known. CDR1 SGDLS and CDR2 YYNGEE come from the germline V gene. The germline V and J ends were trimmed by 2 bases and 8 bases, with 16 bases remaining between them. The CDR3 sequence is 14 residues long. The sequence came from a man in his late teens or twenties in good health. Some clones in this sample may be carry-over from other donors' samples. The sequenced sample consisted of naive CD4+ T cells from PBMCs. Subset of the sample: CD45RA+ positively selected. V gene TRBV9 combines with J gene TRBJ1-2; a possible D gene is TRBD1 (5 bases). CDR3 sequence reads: CASSVSSGIRGYTF. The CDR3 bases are TGTGCCAGCAGCGTGAGTTCAGGGATTCGGGGCTACACCTTC.